These T cell receptor beta chains were read from a single sample in a study of blood T cell repertoires in COVID-19. The protocol was immunoSEQ multiplex PCR, while the TCRdb copy is restricted to in-frame clones and leaves out a portion. The sample records roughly 240,000 clones, around nine tenths being singletons. The specimen was peripheral blood. The receptors shown here come from a woman aged 60-70 years who had recovered from COVID-19. CDR3s include the opening cysteine and the closing phenylalanine or tryptophan. The D gene is left open where the match is weak. Clone size is shown for a subset of rows, as once, few, many or a class of expanded clone.

abundance	d_gene	v_gene	j_gene	CDR3nt	CDR3aa
NA	TRBD2	TRBV28	TRBJ2-5	TGTGCCAGCAGGAAGTTAAGCGGGGGCACGCAAGAGACCCAGTACTTC	CASRKLSGGTQETQYF
NA	TRBD1	TRBV6-5	TRBJ1-1	TGTGCCAGCAGTTACGGGACAGGGGGAACTGAAGCTTTCTTT	CASSYGTGGTEAFF
once	NA	TRBV20-1	TRBJ1-1	TGCAGTGCTAGGTTGAGCCTGGAAGCTTTCTTT	CSARLSLEAFF
NA	TRBD2	TRBV5-1	TRBJ2-3	TGCGCCAGCGCTTTCAGTGGCGGGGGTACGGATACGCAGTATTTT	CASAFSGGGTDTQYF
NA	NA	TRBV6-5	TRBJ1-5	TGTGCCAGCTCTCCCGGAGTAGGGCCCCAGCATTTT	CASSPGVGPQHF
NA	TRBD1	TRBV7-2	TRBJ1-1	TGTGCCAGCAGCCTAGCCGGGACAGGGGGGACTGAAGCTTTCTTT	CASSLAGTGGTEAFF
NA	TRBD1	TRBV15	TRBJ1-1	TGTGCCACCATCCTGGACAGGACGAACACTGAAGCTTTCTTT	CATILDRTNTEAFF
NA	TRBD1	TRBV9	TRBJ1-2	TGTGCCAGCAGCGCGGGGAACGCAGGGGGCTCGGCTGGCTACACCTTC	CASSAGNAGGSAGYTF
NA	NA	TRBV5-1	TRBJ2-5	TGCGCCAGCGCCCCGCGAACTCAAGAGACCCAGTACTTC	CASAPRTQETQYF
NA	TRBD1	TRBV6-6	TRBJ1-6	TGTGCCAGCAGTCCGCACGCCGGGACAGGGAGGAATTCACCCCTCCACTTT	CASSPHAGTGRNSPLHF
once	TRBD2	TRBV19	TRBJ2-5	TGTGCCAGTAGTCGACTAGCGGGGCGAGAAGGGACCCAGTACTTC	CASSRLAGREGTQYF
NA	TRBD1	TRBV4-2	TRBJ1-6	TGTGCCAGCAGCCAAGAGGGGGGACAGGGTAATTCACCCCTCCACTTT	CASSQEGGQGNSPLHF
NA	NA	TRBV7-8	TRBJ2-7	TGTGCCAGCAGCCCCCAAACCTACGAGCAGTACTTC	CASSPQTYEQYF
NA	TRBD2	TRBV10-3	TRBJ2-5	TGTGCCATCAGCGGTAGCGGGGACGAAGAGACCCAGTACTTC	CAISGSGDEETQYF
NA	NA	TRBV9	TRBJ2-1	TGTGCCAGCAGCGTAGCTTACAATGAGCAGTTCTTC	CASSVAYNEQFF
NA	TRBD2	TRBV19	TRBJ2-3	TGTGCCAGTAGTATAGAACGGCGGGGGGACCCCTCGTACACAGATACGCAGTATTTT	CASSIERRGDPSYTDTQYF
NA	NA	TRBV5-1	TRBJ1-1	TGCGCCAGCGGCCGGGGGGATCAGCCTGAAGCTTTCTTT	CASGRGDQPEAFF
NA	TRBD1	TRBV19	TRBJ2-7	TGTGCCAGTAGCCCAACCGGGACAGCAACCTACGAGCAGTACTTC	CASSPTGTATYEQYF
NA	NA	TRBV7-3	TRBJ2-2	TGTGCCAGCAGCTTTGGTGGGACTAACACCGGGGAGCTGTTTTTT	CASSFGGTNTGELFF
once	TRBD1	TRBV7-2	TRBJ2-7	TGTGCCAGCAGCTTAGAGGACAGGGGCCAGTACTTC	CASSLEDRGQYF
few	NA	TRBV6-5	TRBJ1-5	TGTGCCAGCAGTTCATCGGTTTATCAGCCCCAGCATTTT	CASSSSVYQPQHF
NA	NA	TRBV18	TRBJ2-7	TGTGCCAGCTCACCATCCACAGGATACGAGCAGTACTTC	CASSPSTGYEQYF
NA	TRBD1	TRBV28	TRBJ1-2	TGTGCCAGCAGCCCACATCGGACAGGGGGTGAGGGCTACACCTTC	CASSPHRTGGEGYTF
NA	TRBD1	TRBV29-1	TRBJ2-2	TGCAGCGTTGAAGGCAGGACAGGAACAAACACCGGGGAGCTGTTTTTT	CSVEGRTGTNTGELFF
NA	TRBD2	TRBV11-2	TRBJ2-7	TGTGCCAGCAGCCCTGTGCGCGGGGGATACGAGCAGTACTTC	CASSPVRGGYEQYF
NA	TRBD1	TRBV4-1	TRBJ1-1	TGCGCCAGCAGCCGGATCCGGGGCAGGGGGCAGGACACTGAAGCTTTCTTT	CASSRIRGRGQDTEAFF
NA	NA	TRBV9	TRBJ1-5	TGTGCCAGCAGCCCGGGGACACTCGATCAGCCCCAGCATTTT	CASSPGTLDQPQHF
NA	NA	TRBV19	TRBJ1-5	TGTGCCAGTAGTATCGATTCCGGAGAGGGCCAAGCCTGGGTTTTT	CASSIDSGEGQAWVF
NA	NA	TRBV7-2	TRBJ1-5	TGTGCCAGCAGCATTACAGGTAATCAGCCCCAGCATTTT	CASSITGNQPQHF
NA	TRBD1	TRBV27	TRBJ1-5	TGTGCCAGCAGGATAAAACCGACAGGGAATCAGCCCCAGCATTTT	CASRIKPTGNQPQHF
NA	TRBD1	TRBV5-1	TRBJ1-1	TGCGCCAGCAGCCCGCCACGGGACAGGGGGACTGAAGCTTTCTTT	CASSPPRDRGTEAFF
NA	TRBD2	TRBV9	TRBJ2-3	TGTGCCAGCAGCGCCTTAGGACCCACTAGCGGGGGGGCCCCAGATACGCAGTATTTT	CASSALGPTSGGAPDTQYF
NA	NA	TRBV7-3	TRBJ2-1	TGTGCCAGCAGTCTCGGTGCGCTAACGGGCAATGAGCAGTTCTTC	CASSLGALTGNEQFF
NA	NA	TRBV3-1/TRBV3-2	TRBJ2-7	TGTGCCAGCAGCCAACAGGGGTTTAGGGACGAGCAGTACTTC	CASSQQGFRDEQYF
NA	NA	TRBV7-8	TRBJ2-1	TGTGCCAGCAGCCCCCTCTTACCCCCTCGAGGCTATGAGCAGTTCTTC	CASSPLLPPRGYEQFF
NA	NA	TRBV5-1	TRBJ2-4	TGCGCCAGCAGCGACCTCGGGCAGGGCGGATACATTCAGTACTTC	CASSDLGQGGYIQYF
NA	NA	TRBV28	TRBJ1-2	TGTGCCAGCCGTATGACAGTGATATATGGCTACACCTTC	CASRMTVIYGYTF
NA	NA	TRBV25-1	TRBJ2-1	TGTGCCAGCAGTGAGGGGTTGAATAGCGGTGGCTACAATGAGCAGTTCTTC	CASSEGLNSGGYNEQFF
NA	NA	TRBV7-9	TRBJ2-2	TGTGCCAGCAGCTTGAGTGTCACCGGGGAGCTGTTTTTT	CASSLSVTGELFF
NA	NA	TRBV10-3	TRBJ2-3	TGTGCCATCAGTGCCCCCAGACATGGGGCCACAGATACGCAGTATTTT	CAISAPRHGATDTQYF
NA	NA	TRBV19	TRBJ1-5	TGTGCCAGTAGTATGTCCAGGGGAGGCAATCAGCCCCAGCATTTT	CASSMSRGGNQPQHF
NA	NA	TRBV4-2	TRBJ1-1	TGTGCCAGCAGCCAAGATGAGGAAGCTGAAGCTTTCTTT	CASSQDEEAEAFF
NA	TRBD2	TRBV6-2/TRBV6-3	TRBJ2-2	TGTGCCAGCAGCAACACGGGGGGAATCACCGGGGAGCTGTTTTTT	CASSNTGGITGELFF
once	NA	TRBV5-8	TRBJ1-4	TGTGCCAGCAGTCCGCAAGGGGCACCTAATGAAAAACTGTTTTTT	CASSPQGAPNEKLFF
NA	NA	TRBV24-1	TRBJ1-2	TGTGCCACCAGTGATCTCGACATTGGCTATGGCTACACCTTC	CATSDLDIGYGYTF
NA	TRBD1	TRBV6-6	TRBJ1-4	TGTGCCAGCAGTCTCTCCGGGACAGGGAAGAAACTGTTTTTT	CASSLSGTGKKLFF